Listed here are 8 T cell receptor beta chains from one sample, sequenced in a study of shared clonotypes between healthy human individuals. Repertoires were generated with immunoSEQ multiplex PCR, while TCRdb's copy carries only in-frame clones and drops some. Of millions of clones in the sample, about 95% were seen once. Naive CD8 cells were CD45RO-negative, positively selected for CCR7, excluding terminally differentiated effector memory CD45RA+ cells. Sequenced input: naive CD8+ T cells sorted from blood. These receptors originate from a man younger than 35 in good health.

The chain uses TRBV9 and TRBJ1-4, with no clear D. V was shortened by 3 bases and J by 0 bases, with 6 bases between the two germline ends. The CDR3 spans 14 residues. Germline CDR1 SGDLS, CDR2 YYNGEE. The CDR3 sequence is CASSAYPTNEKLFF. The DNA for the CDR3 is TGTGCCAGCAGCGCCTATCCAACTAATGAAAAACTGTTTTTT.

The chain carries TRBV2 and TRBJ2-3, with 9 bases lining up with TRBD2. V lost 7 bases and J lost 6; bases outside the gene matches: 5. The CDR3 extends over 13 amino acids. The germline V gene encodes CDR1 SNHLY and CDR2 FYNNEI. The CDR3: CASTGLAGDTQYF. DNA for the CDR3: TGTGCCAGCACCGGGCTAGCGGGGGATACGCAGTATTTT.

V gene TRBV7-3 combines with J gene TRBJ2-7; 9 bases agree with TRBD1. The CDR3 covers 18 residues. From germline, CDR1 is SGHTA and CDR2 FQGTGA. V dropped 5 bases and J dropped 5; count of bases not matched to a gene: 19. CDR3 nucleotide sequence: TGTGCCAGCAGCCCGGGGAGAATCGGGACAGGGATTATAAACGAGCAGTACTTC. Its translation is CASSPGRIGTGIINEQYF.

V gene TRBV7-4 combines with J gene TRBJ2-7; D gene uncertain. The CDR3 has 11 amino acids. The V end was cut by 8 bases, the J end by 5 bases, with 10 bases between. The germline gives CDR1 SGHVT, CDR2 SQSDAQ. This CDR3 is CASAQWDEQYF. The CDR3 DNA reads TGTGCCAGCGCCCAGTGGGACGAGCAGTACTTC.

The chain combines TRBV2 with TRBJ2-1; the match to TRBD2 covers 8 bases. Germline V gives CDR1 SNHLY, CDR2 FYNNEI. The CDR3 has 12 amino acids. With 8 bases clipped from V and 8 bases from J, the junction kept 5 bases outside the gene matches. CDR3: CASPGRGDEQFF. The DNA for the CDR3 is TGTGCCAGCCCGGGGCGGGGGGATGAGCAGTTCTTC.

The V gene is TRBV2, the J gene TRBJ2-3, with unresolved D. Germline V gives CDR1 SNHLY, CDR2 FYNNEI. Trimming cost V 7 bases and J 6 bases, with 11 bases left between them. CDR3 length equals 12 residues. Written as DNA, the CDR3 is TGTGCCAGCACTCGGTTAGAGGATACGCAGTATTTT. Its translation is CASTRLEDTQYF.

CDR3 DNA sequence: TGTGCCAGCACTGTTGGGACTAGCGCCGGGGATGAGCAGTTCTTC. Translation: CASTVGTSAGDEQFF. The V gene is TRBV9, the J gene TRBJ2-1, with 10 bases lining up with TRBD2. The CDR3 is made up of 15 amino acids. Unmatched junction bases numbered 11, after V lost 6 bases and J lost 8 bases. The germline V gene has CDR1 SGDLS and CDR2 YYNGEE.

This clone appeared once. V gene TRBV29-1 combines with J gene TRBJ2-2, with D perhaps given as TRBD1 or TRBD2 (5 bases each). The CDR3 has 15 amino acids. V was trimmed by 0 bases and J by 1 base, leaving 9 bases between them. Germline CDR1 and CDR2: SQVTM and ANQGSEA. The CDR3 DNA follows: TGCAGCGTTGAAGATCGGGGCTGGAACACCGGGGAGCTGTTTTTT. This codes for CSVEDRGWNTGELFF.